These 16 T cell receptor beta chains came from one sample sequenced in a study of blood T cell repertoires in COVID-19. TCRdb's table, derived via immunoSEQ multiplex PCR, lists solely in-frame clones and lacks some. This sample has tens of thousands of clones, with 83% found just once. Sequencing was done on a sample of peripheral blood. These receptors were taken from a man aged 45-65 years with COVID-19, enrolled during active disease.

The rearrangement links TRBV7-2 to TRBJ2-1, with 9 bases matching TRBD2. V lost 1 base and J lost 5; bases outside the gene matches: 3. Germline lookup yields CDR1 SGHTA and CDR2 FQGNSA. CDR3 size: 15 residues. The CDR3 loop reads CASSLELAGNNEQFF. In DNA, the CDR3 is TGTGCCAGCAGCTTAGAACTAGCGGGTAACAATGAGCAGTTCTTC. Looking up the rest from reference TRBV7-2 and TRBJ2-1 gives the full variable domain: GAGVSQSPSNKVTEKGKDVELRCDPISGHTALYWYRQSLGQGLEFLIYFQGNSAPDKSGLPSDRFSAERTGGSVSTLTIQRTQQEDSAVYLCASSLELAGNNEQFFGPGTRLTVL.

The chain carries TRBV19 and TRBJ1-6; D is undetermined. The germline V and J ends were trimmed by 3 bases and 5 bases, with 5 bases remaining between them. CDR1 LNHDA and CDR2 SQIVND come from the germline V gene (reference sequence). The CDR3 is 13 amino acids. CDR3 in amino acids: CASSMVDNSPLHF. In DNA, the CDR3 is TGTGCCAGTAGTATGGTAGATAATTCACCCCTCCACTTT. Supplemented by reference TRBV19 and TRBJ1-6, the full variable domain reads DGGITQSPKYLFRKEGQNVTLSCEQNLNHDAMYWYRQDPGQGLRLIYYSQIVNDFQKGDIAEGYSVSREKKESFPLTVTSAQKNPTAFYLCASSMVDNSPLHFGNGTRLTVT.

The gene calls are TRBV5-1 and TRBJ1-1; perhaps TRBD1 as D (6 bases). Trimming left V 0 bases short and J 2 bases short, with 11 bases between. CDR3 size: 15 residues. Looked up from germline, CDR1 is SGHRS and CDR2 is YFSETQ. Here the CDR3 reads CASSLDLQGNTEAFF. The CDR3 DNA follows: TGCGCCAGCAGCTTGGATTTACAGGGCAACACTGAAGCTTTCTTT.

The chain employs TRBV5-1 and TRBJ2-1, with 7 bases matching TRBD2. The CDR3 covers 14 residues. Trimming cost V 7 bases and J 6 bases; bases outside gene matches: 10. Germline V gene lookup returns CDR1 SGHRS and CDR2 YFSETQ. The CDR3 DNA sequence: TGCGCCAGCCGGACTAGTAACATGGCCAATGAGCAGTTCTTC. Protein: CASRTSNMANEQFF. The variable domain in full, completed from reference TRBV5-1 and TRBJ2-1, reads KAGVTQTPRYLIKTRGQQVTLSCSPISGHRSVSWYQQTPGQGLQFLFEYFSETQRNKGNFPGRFSGRQFSNSRSEMNVSTLELGDSALYLCASRTSNMANEQFFGPGTRLTVL.

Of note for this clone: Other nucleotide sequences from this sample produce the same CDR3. The DNA of the CDR3 is TGTGCCAGCAGTGTCAGTTCCTACGAGCAGTACTTC. Translated: CASSVSSYEQYF. V gene TRBV2 combines with J gene TRBJ2-7, with D hard to call. Germline loops: CDR1 SNHLY, CDR2 FYNNEI. The CDR3 sequence is 12 residues long. V lost 4 bases to trimming and J lost 1 base, with 5 bases between them.

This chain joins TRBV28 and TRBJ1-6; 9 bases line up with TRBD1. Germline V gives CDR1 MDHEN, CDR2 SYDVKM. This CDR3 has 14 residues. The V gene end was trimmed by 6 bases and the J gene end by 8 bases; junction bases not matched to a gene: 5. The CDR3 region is CASRWTGEYSPLHF. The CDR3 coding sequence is TGTGCCAGCAGGTGGACAGGGGAGTATTCACCCCTCCACTTT.

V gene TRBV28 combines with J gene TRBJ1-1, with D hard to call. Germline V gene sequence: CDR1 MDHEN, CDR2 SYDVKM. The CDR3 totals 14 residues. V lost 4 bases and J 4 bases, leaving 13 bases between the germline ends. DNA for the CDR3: TGTGCCAGCAGTTCCCTACTAGGGTTCACTGAAGCTTTCTTT. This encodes CASSSLLGFTEAFF.

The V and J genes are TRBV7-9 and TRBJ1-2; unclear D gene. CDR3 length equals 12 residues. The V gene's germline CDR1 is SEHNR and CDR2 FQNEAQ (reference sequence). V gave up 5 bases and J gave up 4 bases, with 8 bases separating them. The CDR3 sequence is CASSQYTYGYTF. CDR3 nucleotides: TGTGCCAGCAGCCAATACACCTATGGCTACACCTTC.

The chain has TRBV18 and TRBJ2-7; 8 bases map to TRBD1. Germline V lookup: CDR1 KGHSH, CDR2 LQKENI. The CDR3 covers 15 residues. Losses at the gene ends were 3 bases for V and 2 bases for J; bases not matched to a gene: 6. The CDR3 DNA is TGTGCCAGCTCACCTTTCAGGGGGCGCACCTACGAGCAGTACTTC. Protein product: CASSPFRGRTYEQYF.

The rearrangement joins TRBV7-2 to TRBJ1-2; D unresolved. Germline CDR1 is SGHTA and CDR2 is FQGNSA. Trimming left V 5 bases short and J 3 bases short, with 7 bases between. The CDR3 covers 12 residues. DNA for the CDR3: TGTGCCAGCAGCCCTCCTGACTATGGCTACACCTTC. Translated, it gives CASSPPDYGYTF.

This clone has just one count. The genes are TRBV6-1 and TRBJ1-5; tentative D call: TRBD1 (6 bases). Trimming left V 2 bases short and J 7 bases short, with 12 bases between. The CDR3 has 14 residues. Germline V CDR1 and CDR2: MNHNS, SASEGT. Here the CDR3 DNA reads TGTGCCAGCAGTGAAAGTCATAGGGGGCAGCCCCAGCATTTT. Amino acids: CASSESHRGQPQHF.

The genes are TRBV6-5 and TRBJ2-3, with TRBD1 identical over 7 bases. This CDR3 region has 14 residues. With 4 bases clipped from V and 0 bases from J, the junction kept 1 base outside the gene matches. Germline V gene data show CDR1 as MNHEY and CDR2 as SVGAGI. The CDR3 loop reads CASSLGQSTDTQYF. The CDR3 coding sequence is TGTGCCAGCAGTTTGGGACAGAGCACAGATACGCAGTATTTT.

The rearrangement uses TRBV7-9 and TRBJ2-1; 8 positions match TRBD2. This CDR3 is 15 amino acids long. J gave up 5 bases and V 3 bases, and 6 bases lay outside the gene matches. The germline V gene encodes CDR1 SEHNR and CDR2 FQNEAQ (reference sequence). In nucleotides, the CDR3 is TGTGCCAGCAGCTTGGTCAGCGGGGGACACAATGAGCAGTTCTTC. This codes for CASSLVSGGHNEQFF.

CDR3 coding DNA: TGTGCCAGCAGCCAACGCACACAGGGGGTCACCGGGGAGCTGTTTTTT. This sequence encodes CASSQRTQGVTGELFF. This chain connects TRBV3-1 (or the pseudogene TRBV3-2) to TRBJ2-2; 8 bases match TRBD1. The CDR3 is 16 residues long. J gave up 4 bases and V 2 bases, and 6 bases lay outside the gene matches. Germline lookup yields CDR1 LGHDT and CDR2 YNNKEL (reference sequence).

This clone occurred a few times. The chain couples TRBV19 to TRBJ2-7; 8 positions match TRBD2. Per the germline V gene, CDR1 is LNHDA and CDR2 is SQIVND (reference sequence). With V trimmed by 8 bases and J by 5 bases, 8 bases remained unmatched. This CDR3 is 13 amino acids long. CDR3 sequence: CASRGGIPNEQYF. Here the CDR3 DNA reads TGTGCCAGTCGGGGGGGCATCCCAAACGAGCAGTACTTC. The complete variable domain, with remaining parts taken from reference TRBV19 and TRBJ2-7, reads DGGITQSPKYLFRKEGQNVTLSCEQNLNHDAMYWYRQDPGQGLRLIYYSQIVNDFQKGDIAEGYSVSREKKESFPLTVTSAQKNPTAFYLCASRGGIPNEQYFGPGTRLTVT.

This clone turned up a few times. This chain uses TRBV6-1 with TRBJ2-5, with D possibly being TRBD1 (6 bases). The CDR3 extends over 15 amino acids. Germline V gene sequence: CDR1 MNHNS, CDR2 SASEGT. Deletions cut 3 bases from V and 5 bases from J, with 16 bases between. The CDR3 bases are TGTGCCAGCAGTGATAAGACAGGAGGATACGAGACCCAGTACTTC. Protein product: CASSDKTGGYETQYF.